The sequence of this T cell receptor (beta chain) was determined in a study of cytomegalovirus exposure and HLA in healthy donors. Study-level findings and limits: Rarity held for most TCR sequences, but there were some public TCRs that occurred in many donors. In vitro data verified three CMV-associated chains as specific for CMV antigens. Sequencing likely caused a cluster of highly shared sequence variants. Later work showed greater clonal expansion in HLA-associated TCR beta chains than in equally common others.

In the PCR, 60 Vbeta and 13 Jbeta primers were used. The protocol was immunoSEQ multiplex PCR, while the TCRdb copy is restricted to in-frame clones and leaves out a portion. The sample lists tens of thousands of clones; under 85% were seen once. This clone was recorded a few times. Its target is not known. V lost 1 base and J 9 bases, leaving 11 bases between the germline ends. Germline CDR1 reads SGHDT; CDR2 reads YYEEEE. The CDR3 is made up of 13 amino acids. This TCR was sampled from a man aged 45-65 years in good health and CMV-seronegative. The J gene is TRBJ1-5, the V gene TRBV5-6; D unresolved. The material sequenced was PBMCs. The CDR3 region has the DNA TGTGCCAGCAGCTTGTTCAGCGAACGGCCCCAGCATTTT. Its protein product is CASSLFSERPQHF.